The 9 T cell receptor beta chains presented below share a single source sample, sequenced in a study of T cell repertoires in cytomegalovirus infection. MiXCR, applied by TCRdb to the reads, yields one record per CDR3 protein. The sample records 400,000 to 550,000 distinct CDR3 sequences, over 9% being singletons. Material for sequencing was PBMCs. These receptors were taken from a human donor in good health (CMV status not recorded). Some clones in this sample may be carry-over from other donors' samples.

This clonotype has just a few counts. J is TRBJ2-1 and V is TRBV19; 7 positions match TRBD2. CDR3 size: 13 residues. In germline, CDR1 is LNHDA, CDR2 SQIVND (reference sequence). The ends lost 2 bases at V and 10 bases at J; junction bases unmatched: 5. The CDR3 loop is CASSIKGGVEQFF. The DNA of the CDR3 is TGTGCCAGTAGTATAAAGGGAGGGGTCGAGCAGTTCTTC.

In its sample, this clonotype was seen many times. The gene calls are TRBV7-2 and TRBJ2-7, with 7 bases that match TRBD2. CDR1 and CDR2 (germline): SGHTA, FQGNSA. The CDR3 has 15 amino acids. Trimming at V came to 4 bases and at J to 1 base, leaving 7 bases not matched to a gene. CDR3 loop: CASSSTGTISYEQYF. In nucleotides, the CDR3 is TGTGCCAGCAGCTCTACCGGGACTATATCCTACGAGCAGTACTTC.

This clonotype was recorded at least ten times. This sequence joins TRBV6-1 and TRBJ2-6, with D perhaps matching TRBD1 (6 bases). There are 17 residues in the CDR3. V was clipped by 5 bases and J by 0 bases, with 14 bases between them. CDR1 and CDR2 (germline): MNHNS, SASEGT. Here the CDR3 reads CASSRDRPYSGANVLTF. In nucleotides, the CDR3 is TGTGCCAGCAGTCGAGACAGGCCTTACTCTGGGGCCAACGTCCTGACTTTC.

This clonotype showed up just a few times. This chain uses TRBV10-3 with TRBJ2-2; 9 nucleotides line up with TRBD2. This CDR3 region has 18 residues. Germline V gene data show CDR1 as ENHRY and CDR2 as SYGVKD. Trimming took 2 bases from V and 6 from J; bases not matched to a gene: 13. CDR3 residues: CAISERGSGGPLSGELFF. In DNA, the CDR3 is TGTGCCATCAGTGAGAGGGGTAGCGGGGGCCCCTTGTCCGGGGAGCTGTTTTTT.

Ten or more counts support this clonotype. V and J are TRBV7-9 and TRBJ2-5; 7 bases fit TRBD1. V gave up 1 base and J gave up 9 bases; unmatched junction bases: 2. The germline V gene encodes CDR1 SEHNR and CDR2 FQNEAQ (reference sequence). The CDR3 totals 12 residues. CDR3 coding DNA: TGTGCCAGCAGCTTAGAAGGGGGCCCCCAGTACTTC. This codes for CASSLEGGPQYF.

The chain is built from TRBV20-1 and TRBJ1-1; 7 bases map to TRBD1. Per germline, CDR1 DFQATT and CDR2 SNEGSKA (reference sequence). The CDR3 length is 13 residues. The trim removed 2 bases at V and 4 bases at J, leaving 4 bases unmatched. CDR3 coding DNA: TGCAGTGCTAGAAAGGGGGCGAGCACTGAAGCTTTCTTT. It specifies CSARKGASTEAFF.

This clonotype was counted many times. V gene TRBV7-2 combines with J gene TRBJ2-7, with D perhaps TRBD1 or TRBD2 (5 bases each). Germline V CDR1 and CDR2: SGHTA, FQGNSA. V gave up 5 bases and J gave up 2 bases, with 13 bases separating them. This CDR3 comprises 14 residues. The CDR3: CASSETQGPYEQYF. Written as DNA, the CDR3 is TGTGCCAGCAGCGAGACGCAGGGACCCTACGAGCAGTACTTC.

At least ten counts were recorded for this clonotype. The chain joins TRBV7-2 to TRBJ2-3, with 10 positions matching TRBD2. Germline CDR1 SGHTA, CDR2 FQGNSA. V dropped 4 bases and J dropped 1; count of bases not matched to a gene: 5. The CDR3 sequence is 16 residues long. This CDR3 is CASSWTGTSGTDTQYF. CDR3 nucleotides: TGTGCCAGCAGCTGGACCGGGACTAGCGGCACAGATACGCAGTATTTT.

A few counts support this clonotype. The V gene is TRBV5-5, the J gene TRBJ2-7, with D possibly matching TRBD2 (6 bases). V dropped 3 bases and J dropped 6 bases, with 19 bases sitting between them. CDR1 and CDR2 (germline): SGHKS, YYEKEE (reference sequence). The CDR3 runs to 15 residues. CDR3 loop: CASSWRVSALGEQYF. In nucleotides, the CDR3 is TGTGCCAGCAGCTGGAGGGTCTCGGCCCTCGGCGAGCAGTACTTC.